This entry features one T cell receptor (beta chain) sequence. This sample is drawn from a study of blood T cell repertoires in COVID-19. Looking at the study overall: Samples came from the United States, Italy and Spain, spanning acute and convalescent COVID-19. The analysed material was cDNA or gDNA that came from T cells, B-cell-depleted T cells, or PBMCs.

Trimming shortened V by 6 bases and J by 8 bases, and 5 bases separated the two germline ends. CDR1 is WSHSY, CDR2 SAAADI, per germline. CDR3 length: 10 amino acids. Per the original data handling: Scientists estimated how many nucleated cells there were by amplifying reference gene primers. The protocol was immunoSEQ multiplex PCR, while the TCRdb copy is restricted to in-frame clones and leaves out a portion. D and trimming come from the DNA, and the V and J calls and clone size come from that table. The sample lists 80,000 to 100,000 clones, 78% occurring once. The sample comprised peripheral blood. This chain connects TRBV10-2 to TRBJ2-1; D remains ambiguous. This clonotype originated in a human donor in a cohort sampled during active COVID-19. CDR3 in amino acids: CASRAHEQFF. For the CDR3, the DNA is TGCGCCAGCAGGGCCCATGAGCAGTTCTTC.